The 4 T cell receptor beta chains listed next were all sequenced from one sample in a study of T cells in narcolepsy. Clones were read by immunoSEQ multiplex PCR, and TCRdb kept only the in-frame ones, dropping some. The sample holds about 33,000 clones; 90% are singletons and the top ten take around 1.2%. The sample taken for sequencing was CD45RA- memory CD4+ T cells from PBMCs. These receptors were taken from a human donor with narcolepsy.

V usage is TRBV6-5 and J usage is TRBJ2-2, with a possible D match to TRBD1 (5 bases). The CDR3 spans 14 residues. Between the trimmed V and J ends, which lost 7 bases and 6 bases, there was a span of 15 bases. Germline loops: CDR1 MNHEY, CDR2 SVGAGI. CDR3 sequence: CASISPGSAGELFF. CDR3 coding DNA: TGTGCCAGCATCAGTCCAGGGTCGGCCGGGGAGCTGTTTTTT.

This clone is a singleton in its sample. The rearrangement joins TRBV19 to TRBJ2-5; TRBD2 is a possible D gene (5 bases). CDR1 LNHDA and CDR2 SQIVND come from the germline V gene (reference sequence). The CDR3 is 13 residues long. Trimming removed 8 bases from V and 4 bases from J, with 14 bases in between. CDR3 DNA: TGTGCCAGTCGTTTGGGGAGTGGAGAGACCCAGTACTTC. It specifies CASRLGSGETQYF.

V and J are TRBV7-9 and TRBJ2-3; D not certain. Between the trimmed V and J ends, which lost 5 bases and 2 bases, there was a span of 5 bases. Germline CDR1 is SEHNR and CDR2 is FQNEAQ (reference sequence). The CDR3 loop spans 12 amino acids. The CDR3 reads CASSPITDTQYF. CDR3 sequence (DNA): TGTGCCAGCAGCCCCATCACAGATACGCAGTATTTT.

The V and J genes are TRBV27 and TRBJ1-4; 7 positions agree with TRBD1. Germline CDR1 is MNHEY and CDR2 is SMNVEV (reference sequence). The junction had 10 bases not matched to a gene; V was cut back by 5 bases and J by 10 bases. This CDR3 spans 14 amino acids. The CDR3 region has the DNA TGTGCCAGCAGTCCTCTCCAGAGGGACAGAAAACTGTTTTTT. The encoded protein is CASSPLQRDRKLFF. Full variable domain (remainder filled in from reference TRBV27 and TRBJ1-4): EAQVTQNPRYLITVTGKKLTVTCSQNMNHEYMSWYRQDPGLGLRQIYYSMNVEVTDKGDVPEGYKVSRKEKRNFPLILESPSPNQTSLYFCASSPLQRDRKLFFGSGTQLSVL.